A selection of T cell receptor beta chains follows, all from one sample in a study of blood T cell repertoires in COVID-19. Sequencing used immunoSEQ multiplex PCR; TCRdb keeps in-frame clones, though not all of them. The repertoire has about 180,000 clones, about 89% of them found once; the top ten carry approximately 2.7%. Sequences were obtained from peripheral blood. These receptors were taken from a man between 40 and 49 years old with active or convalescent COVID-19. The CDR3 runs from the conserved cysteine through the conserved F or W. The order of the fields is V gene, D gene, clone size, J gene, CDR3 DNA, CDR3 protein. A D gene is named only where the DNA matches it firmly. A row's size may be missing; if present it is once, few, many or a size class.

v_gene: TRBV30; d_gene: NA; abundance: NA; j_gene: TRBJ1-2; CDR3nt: TGTGCCTGGAGTTCACCGGGATATAACTATGGCTACACCTTC; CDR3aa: CAWSSPGYNYGYTF
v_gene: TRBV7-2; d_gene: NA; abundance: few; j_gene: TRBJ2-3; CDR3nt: TGTGCCAGCAGCCGCGACAGATACTCAGATACGCAGTATTTT; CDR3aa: CASSRDRYSDTQYF
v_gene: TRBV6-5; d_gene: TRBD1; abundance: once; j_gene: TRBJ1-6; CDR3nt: TGTGCCAGCAGTATACAGGGGGCTAGGTCACCCCTCCACTTT; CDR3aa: CASSIQGARSPLHF
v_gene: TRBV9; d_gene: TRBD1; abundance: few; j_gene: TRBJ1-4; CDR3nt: TGTGCCAGCAGCTCACCGGTCGGGGACAGTAACGAAAAACTGTTTTTT; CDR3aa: CASSSPVGDSNEKLFF
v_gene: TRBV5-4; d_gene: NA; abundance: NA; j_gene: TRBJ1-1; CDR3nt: TGTGCCAGCAGCGGGCGGACACCGAACACTGAAGCTTTCTTT; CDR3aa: CASSGRTPNTEAFF
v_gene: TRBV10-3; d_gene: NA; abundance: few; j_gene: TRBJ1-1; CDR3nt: TGTGCCATCTCTACGAGCGGCACTGAAGCTTTCTTT; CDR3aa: CAISTSGTEAFF
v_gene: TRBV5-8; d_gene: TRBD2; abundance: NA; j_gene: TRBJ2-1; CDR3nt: TGTGCCAGCAGCTTGGTCAGTCTGACTAGCGGCTACAATGAGCAGTTCTTC; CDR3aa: CASSLVSLTSGYNEQFF
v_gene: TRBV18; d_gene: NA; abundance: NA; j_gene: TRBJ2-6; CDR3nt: TGTGCCAGCTCACCCCCCAGGGTATCTGGGGCCAACGTCCTGACTTTC; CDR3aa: CASSPPRVSGANVLTF
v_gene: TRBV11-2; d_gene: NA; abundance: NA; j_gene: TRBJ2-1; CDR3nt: TGTGCCAGCAGCTTAGTTACTACCCCCTACAATGAGCAGTTCTTC; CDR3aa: CASSLVTTPYNEQFF
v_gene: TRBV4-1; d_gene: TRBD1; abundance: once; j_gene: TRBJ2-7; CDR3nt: TGCGCCAGCAGCCAAGGCGGGACAGGGGGCAGAGAGCAGTACTTC; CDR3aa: CASSQGGTGGREQYF
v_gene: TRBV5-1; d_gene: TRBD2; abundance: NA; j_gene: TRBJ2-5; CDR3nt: TGCGCCAGCAGCGTACTAGCGGGGGGGCAGGGTTCGGAGACCCAGTACTTC; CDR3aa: CASSVLAGGQGSETQYF
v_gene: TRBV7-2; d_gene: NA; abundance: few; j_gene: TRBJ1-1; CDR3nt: TGTGCCAGCAGCTTGGAGGGGGAGGGTTGGAGCACTGAAGCTTTCTTT; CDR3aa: CASSLEGEGWSTEAFF
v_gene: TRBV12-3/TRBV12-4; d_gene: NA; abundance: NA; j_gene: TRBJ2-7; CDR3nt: TGTGCCAGCAGTTCCCTACCCTACGAGCAGTACTTC; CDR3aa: CASSSLPYEQYF
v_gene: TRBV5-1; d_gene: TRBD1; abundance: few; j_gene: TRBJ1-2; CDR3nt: TGCGCCAGCAGCAGAACAGGGGGAGCAAACTATGGCTACACCTTC; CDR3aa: CASSRTGGANYGYTF
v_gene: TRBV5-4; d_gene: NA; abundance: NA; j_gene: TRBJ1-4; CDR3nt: TGTGCCAGCAGCTTGTCGGGGGCAACTAATGAAAAACTGTTTTTT; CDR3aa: CASSLSGATNEKLFF
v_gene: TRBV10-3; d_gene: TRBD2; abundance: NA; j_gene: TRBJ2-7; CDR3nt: TGTGCCATCTCCCTAGCGGGGACATACGAGCAGTACTTC; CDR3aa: CAISLAGTYEQYF
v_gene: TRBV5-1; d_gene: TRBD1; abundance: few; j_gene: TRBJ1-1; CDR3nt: TGCGCCAGCAGCTTGGCCAGGGGGCACACTGAAGCTTTCTTT; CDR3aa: CASSLARGHTEAFF
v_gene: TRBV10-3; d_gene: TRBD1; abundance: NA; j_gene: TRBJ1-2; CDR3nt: TGTGCCATCAGTGACAGATTTGGGACAGGGGGCCCCAATGGCTACACCTTC; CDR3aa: CAISDRFGTGGPNGYTF
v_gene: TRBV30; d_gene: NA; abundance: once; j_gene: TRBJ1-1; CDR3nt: TGTGCCTGGAGTTTTCGCGGGGCCGCTGAAGCTTTCTTT; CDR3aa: CAWSFRGAAEAFF
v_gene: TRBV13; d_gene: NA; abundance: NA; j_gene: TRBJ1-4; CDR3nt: TGTGCCAGCAGCCCCCGGGGAGGGGGGAATGAAAAACTGTTTTTT; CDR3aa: CASSPRGGGNEKLFF
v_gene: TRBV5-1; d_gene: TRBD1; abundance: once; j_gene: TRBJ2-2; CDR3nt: TGCGCCAGCAGCACCGGGACAGGGGCCACCGGGGAGCTGTTTTTT; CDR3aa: CASSTGTGATGELFF
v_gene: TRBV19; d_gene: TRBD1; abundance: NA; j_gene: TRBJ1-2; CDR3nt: TGTGCCAGTAGTATCGGACAGGGTCTGTATGGCTACACCTTC; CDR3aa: CASSIGQGLYGYTF
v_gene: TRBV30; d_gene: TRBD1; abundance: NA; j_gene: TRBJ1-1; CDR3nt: TGTGCCTGGACTCGACTCCAGACAGGGGGCCGTGCTTTCTTT; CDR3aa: CAWTRLQTGGRAFF
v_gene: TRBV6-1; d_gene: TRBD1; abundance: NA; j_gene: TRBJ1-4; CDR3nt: TGTGCCAGCAGTGACAGGGGGGAGGATGAAAAACTGTTTTTT; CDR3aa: CASSDRGEDEKLFF
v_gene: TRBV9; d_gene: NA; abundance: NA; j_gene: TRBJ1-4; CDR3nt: TGTGCCAGCAGCGCCACAGGGAACAATGAAAAACTGTTTTTT; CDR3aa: CASSATGNNEKLFF
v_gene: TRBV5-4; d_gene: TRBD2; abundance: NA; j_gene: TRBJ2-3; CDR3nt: TGTGCCAGCAGCCTTAGCGGGGGTTTTGATACGCAGTATTTT; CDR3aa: CASSLSGGFDTQYF
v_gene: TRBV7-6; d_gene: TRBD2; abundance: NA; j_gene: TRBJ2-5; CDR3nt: TGTGCCAGCAGCTTAAACGGGGGGAGCAAGACCCCCCAGTACTTC; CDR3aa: CASSLNGGSKTPQYF
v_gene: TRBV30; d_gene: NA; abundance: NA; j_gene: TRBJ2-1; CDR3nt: TGTGCCTGGAGTGTACGTTTATCGCGGGTAACCCACAATGAGCAGTTCTTC; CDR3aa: CAWSVRLSRVTHNEQFF
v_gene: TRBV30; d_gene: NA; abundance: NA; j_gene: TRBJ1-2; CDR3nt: TGTGCCTGGAGTGGAGGGAGGGCCTATGGCTACACCTTC; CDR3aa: CAWSGGRAYGYTF
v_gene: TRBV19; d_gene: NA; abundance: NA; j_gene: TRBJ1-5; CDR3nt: TGTGCCAGTAGTATATCCCAGGGCCGGAATAGCAATCAGCCCCAGCATTTT; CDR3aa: CASSISQGRNSNQPQHF
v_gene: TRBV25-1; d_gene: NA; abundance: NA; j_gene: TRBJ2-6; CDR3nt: TGTGCCAGCAGTGACAGCTCTGGGGCCAACGTCCTGACTTTC; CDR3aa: CASSDSSGANVLTF
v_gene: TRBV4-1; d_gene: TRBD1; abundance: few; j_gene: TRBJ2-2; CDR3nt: TGCGCCAGCAGCCGAAATCCACAGGGGTGGGTAGCTCCCGGGGAGCTGTTTTTT; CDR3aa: CASSRNPQGWVAPGELFF
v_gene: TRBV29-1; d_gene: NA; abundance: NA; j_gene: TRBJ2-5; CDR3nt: TGCAGCGTTAGAACAGGGAAAGAGACCCAGTACTTC; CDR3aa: CSVRTGKETQYF
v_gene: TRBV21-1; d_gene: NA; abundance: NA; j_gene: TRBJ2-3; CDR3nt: TGTGCCAGCAGCAAAGTGAGACCGGGACAGAGCACAGATACGCAGTATTTT; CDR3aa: CASSKVRPGQSTDTQYF
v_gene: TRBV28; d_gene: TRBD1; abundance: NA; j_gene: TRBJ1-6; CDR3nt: TGTGCCAGCAGGACAGGGGGAGGTTCACCCCTCCACTTT; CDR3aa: CASRTGGGSPLHF
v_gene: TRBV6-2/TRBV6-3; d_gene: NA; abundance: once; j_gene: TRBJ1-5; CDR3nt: TGTGCCAGCAGCTGGACAGCTAGCAATCAGCCCCAGCATTTT; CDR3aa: CASSWTASNQPQHF
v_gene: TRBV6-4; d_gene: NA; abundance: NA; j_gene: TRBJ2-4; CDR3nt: TGTGCCAGCAGTGACCAGGGGCAGGGCATTCAGTACTTC; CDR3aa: CASSDQGQGIQYF
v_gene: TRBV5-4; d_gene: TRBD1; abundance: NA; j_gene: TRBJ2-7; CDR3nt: TGTGCCAGCAGCTTAGGGGGACAGGGGGCCGACGAGCAGTACTTC; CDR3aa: CASSLGGQGADEQYF
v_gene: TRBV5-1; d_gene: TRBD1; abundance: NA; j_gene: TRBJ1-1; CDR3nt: TGCGCCAGCAGCTCGGGACAGCAAACTGAAGCTTTCTTT; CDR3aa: CASSSGQQTEAFF
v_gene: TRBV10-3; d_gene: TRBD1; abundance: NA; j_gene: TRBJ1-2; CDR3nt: TGTGCCTCCCGGACAGGGGCCTTGGTGGGCTACACCTTC; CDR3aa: CASRTGALVGYTF
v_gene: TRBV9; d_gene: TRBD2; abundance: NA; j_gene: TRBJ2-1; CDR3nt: TGTGCCAGCAGCGTAGGGGGGGGTCCCTACAATGAGCAGTTCTTC; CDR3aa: CASSVGGGPYNEQFF
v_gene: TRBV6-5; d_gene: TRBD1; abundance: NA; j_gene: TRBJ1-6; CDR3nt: TGTGCCAGCAGGGACAGGGGCTATTCACCCCTCCACTTT; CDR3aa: CASRDRGYSPLHF
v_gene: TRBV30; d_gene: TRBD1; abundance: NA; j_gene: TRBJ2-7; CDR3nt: TGTGCCTGGAATCCCGGGACAGGGTACGAGCAGTACTTC; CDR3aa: CAWNPGTGYEQYF